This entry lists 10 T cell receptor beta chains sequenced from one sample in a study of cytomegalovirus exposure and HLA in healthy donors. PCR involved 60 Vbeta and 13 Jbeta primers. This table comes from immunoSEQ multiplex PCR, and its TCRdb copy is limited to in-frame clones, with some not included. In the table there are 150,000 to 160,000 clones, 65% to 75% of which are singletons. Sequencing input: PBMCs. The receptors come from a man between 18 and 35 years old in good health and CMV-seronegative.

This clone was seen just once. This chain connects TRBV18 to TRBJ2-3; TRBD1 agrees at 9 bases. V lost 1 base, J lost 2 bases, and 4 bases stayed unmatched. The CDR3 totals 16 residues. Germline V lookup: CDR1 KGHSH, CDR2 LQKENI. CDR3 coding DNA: TGTGCCAGCTCACCACTCGGACAGGGGTCCACAGATACGCAGTATTTT. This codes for CASSPLGQGSTDTQYF.

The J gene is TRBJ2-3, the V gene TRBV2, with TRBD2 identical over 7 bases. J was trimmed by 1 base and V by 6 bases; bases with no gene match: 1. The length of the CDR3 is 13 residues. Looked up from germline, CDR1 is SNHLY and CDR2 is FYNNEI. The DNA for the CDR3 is TGTGCCAGCAGGAGCGGGGGCACAGATACGCAGTATTTT. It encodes CASRSGGTDTQYF.

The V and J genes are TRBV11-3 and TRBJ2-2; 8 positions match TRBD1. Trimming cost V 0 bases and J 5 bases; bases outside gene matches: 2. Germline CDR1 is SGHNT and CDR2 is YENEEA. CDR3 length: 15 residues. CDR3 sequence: CASSLDRGPTGELFF. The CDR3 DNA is TGTGCCAGCAGCTTAGACAGGGGGCCTACCGGGGAGCTGTTTTTT.

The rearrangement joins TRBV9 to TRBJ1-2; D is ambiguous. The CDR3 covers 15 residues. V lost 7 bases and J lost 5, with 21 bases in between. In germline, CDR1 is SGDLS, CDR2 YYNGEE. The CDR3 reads CASSVPSSPIYGYTF. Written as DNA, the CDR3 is TGTGCCAGCTCCGTTCCGAGCTCCCCGATTTATGGCTACACCTTC.

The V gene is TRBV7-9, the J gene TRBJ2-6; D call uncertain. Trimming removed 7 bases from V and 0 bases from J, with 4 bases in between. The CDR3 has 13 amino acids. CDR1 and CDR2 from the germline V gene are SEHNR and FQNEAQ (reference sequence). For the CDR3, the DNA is TGTGCCAGCACCTCCTCTGGGGCCAACGTCCTGACTTTC. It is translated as CASTSSGANVLTF.

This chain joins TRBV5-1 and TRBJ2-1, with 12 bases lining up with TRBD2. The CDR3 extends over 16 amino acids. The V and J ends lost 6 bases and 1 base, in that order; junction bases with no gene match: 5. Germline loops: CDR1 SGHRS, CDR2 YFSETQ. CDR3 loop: CASTLAGGGSYNEQFF. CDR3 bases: TGCGCCAGCACTCTAGCGGGGGGGGGTTCCTACAATGAGCAGTTCTTC.

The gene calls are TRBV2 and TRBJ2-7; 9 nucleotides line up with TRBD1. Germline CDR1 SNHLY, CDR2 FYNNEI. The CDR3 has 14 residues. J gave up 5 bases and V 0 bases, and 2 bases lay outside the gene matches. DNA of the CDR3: TGTGCCAGCAGTGAAGCGGGGACAGGGCACGAGCAGTACGTC. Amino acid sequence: CASSEAGTGHEQYV.

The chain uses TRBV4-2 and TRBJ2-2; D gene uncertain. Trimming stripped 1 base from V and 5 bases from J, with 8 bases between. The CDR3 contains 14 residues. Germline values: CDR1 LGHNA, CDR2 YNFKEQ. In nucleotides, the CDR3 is TGTGCCAGCAGCCAAGGACTGAAGACCGGGGAGCTGTTTTTT. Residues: CASSQGLKTGELFF.

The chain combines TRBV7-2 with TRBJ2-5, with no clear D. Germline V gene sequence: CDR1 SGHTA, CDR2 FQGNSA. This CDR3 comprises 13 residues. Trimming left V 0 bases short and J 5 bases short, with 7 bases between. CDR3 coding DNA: TGTGCCAGCAGCTTAGCTGATGAGGAGACCCAGTACTTC. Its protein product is CASSLADEETQYF.

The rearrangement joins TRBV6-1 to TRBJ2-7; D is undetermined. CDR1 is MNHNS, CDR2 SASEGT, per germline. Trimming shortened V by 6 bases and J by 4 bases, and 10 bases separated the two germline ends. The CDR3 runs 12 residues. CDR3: CASSESRYEQYV. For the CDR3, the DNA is TGTGCCAGCAGCGAGTCTAGGTACGAGCAGTACGTC.